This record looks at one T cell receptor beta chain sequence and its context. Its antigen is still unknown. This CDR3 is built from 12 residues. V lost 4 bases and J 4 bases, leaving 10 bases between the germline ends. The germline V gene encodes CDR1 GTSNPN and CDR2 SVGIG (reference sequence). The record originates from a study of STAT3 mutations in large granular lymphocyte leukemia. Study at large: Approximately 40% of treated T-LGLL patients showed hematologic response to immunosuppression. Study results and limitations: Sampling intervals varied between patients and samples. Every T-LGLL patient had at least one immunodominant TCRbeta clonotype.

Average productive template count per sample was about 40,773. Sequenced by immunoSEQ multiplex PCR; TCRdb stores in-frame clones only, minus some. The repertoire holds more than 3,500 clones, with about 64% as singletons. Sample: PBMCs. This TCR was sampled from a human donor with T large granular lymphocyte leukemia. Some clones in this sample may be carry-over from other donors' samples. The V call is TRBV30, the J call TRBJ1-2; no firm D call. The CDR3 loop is CAWITRSYGYTF. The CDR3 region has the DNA TGTGCCTGGATTACACGGTCCTATGGCTACACCTTC. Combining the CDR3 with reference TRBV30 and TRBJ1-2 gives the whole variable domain SQTIHQWPATLVQPVGSPLSLECTVEGTSNPNLYWYRQAAGRGLQLLFYSVGIGQISSEVPQNLSASRPQDRQFILSSKKLLLSDSGFYLCAWITRSYGYTFGSGTRLTVV.